The 25 T cell receptor beta chains below were found in one sample sequenced in a study of cytomegalovirus exposure and HLA in healthy donors. This table comes from immunoSEQ multiplex PCR, and its TCRdb copy is limited to in-frame clones, with some not included. This sample has about 220,000 clones, with 75% to 95% found just once. The sequencing sample was made of PBMCs. The receptors were gathered from a woman younger than 35 in good health and CMV-seronegative.

The chain carries TRBV23-1 and TRBJ2-1; TRBD1 matches at 9 bases. TRBV23-1 belongs to the ORF category, with a function that is uncertain. With V trimmed by 8 bases and J by 8 bases, 10 bases remained unmatched. The length of the CDR3 is 14 residues. CDR3 nucleotide sequence: TGCGCCAGCTCGAATACCGGGACAGGGCATGAGCAGTTCTTC. Translating gives CASSNTGTGHEQFF.

The chain combines TRBV6-1 with TRBJ2-7; 12 bases agree with TRBD2. V lost 2 bases, J lost 2 bases, and 7 bases stayed unmatched. CDR3 length equals 17 residues. Germline V gene data show CDR1 as MNHNS and CDR2 as SASEGT. CDR3 protein: CASSEILGLAGTYEQYF. DNA of the CDR3: TGTGCCAGCAGTGAAATCCTGGGACTAGCGGGCACCTACGAGCAGTACTTC.

The genes are TRBV7-9 and TRBJ2-7, with TRBD2 matching 9 bases. The CDR3 has 15 amino acids. The J segment lost 0 bases and the V segment lost 4 bases, leaving 4 bases of the junction unmatched. Germline V gene data show CDR1 as SEHNR and CDR2 as FQNEAQ (reference sequence). The CDR3 loop reads CASSSTSGPSYEQYF. In DNA form, the CDR3 reads TGTGCCAGCAGCTCGACTAGCGGACCCTCCTACGAGCAGTACTTC.

The V gene is TRBV28, the J gene TRBJ2-7; 8 bases fit TRBD2. From germline, CDR1 is MDHEN and CDR2 SYDVKM. The CDR3 extends over 14 amino acids. V dropped 7 bases and J dropped 3; count of bases not matched to a gene: 8. This CDR3 reads CASIRALAGYEQYF. CDR3 bases: TGTGCCAGCATCCGGGCCCTAGCGGGCTACGAGCAGTACTTC.

The chain is built from TRBV12-5 and TRBJ2-2; 8 nucleotides line up with TRBD1. V gave up 2 bases and J gave up 6 bases; unmatched junction bases: 11. CDR1 is LGHNT, CDR2 FRNRAP, per germline. The CDR3 is made up of 17 amino acids. CDR3 amino acids: CASGLMRGQVWAGELFF. For the CDR3, the DNA is TGTGCTAGTGGTTTGATGAGGGGACAGGTATGGGCCGGGGAGCTGTTTTTT.

The chain links TRBV2 to TRBJ1-5; TRBD1 agrees at 8 bases. The CDR3 is 15 residues long. Unmatched junction bases numbered 6, after V lost 6 bases and J lost 2 bases. Per the germline V gene, CDR1 is SNHLY and CDR2 is FYNNEI. CDR3 nucleotide sequence: TGTGCCAGCAGAGATCAGGGGGCCGGCAATCAGCCCCAGCATTTT. Its protein product is CASRDQGAGNQPQHF. Complete variable domain (other parts from reference TRBV2 and TRBJ1-5): EPEVTQTPSHQVTQMGQEVILRCVPISNHLYFYWYRQILGQKVEFLVSFYNNEISEKSEIFDDQFSVERPDGSNFTLKIRSTKLEDSAMYFCASRDQGAGNQPQHFGDGTRLSIL.

This clone was found once. This chain links TRBV18 with TRBJ1-1, with D maybe TRBD1 (6 bases). Germline CDR1 reads KGHSH; CDR2 reads LQKENI. V was cut by 5 bases and J by 4 bases, with 8 bases left in between. The CDR3 has 12 amino acids. CDR3 bases: TGTGCCAGCTCAAACAGGGTCACTGAAGCTTTCTTT. Encoded protein: CASSNRVTEAFF.

The rearrangement joins TRBV7-9 to TRBJ1-2; 7 positions match TRBD1. Germline values: CDR1 SEHNR, CDR2 FQNEAQ (reference sequence). CDR3 length equals 14 residues. The V gene end was trimmed by 7 bases and the J gene end by 3 bases; junction bases not matched to a gene: 8. For the CDR3, the DNA is TGTGCCAGCATTAACCCCGACAGGGACTATGGCTACACCTTC. It specifies CASINPDRDYGYTF.

The J gene is TRBJ1-5, the V gene TRBV7-9; 9 nucleotides align to TRBD1. Trimming removed 4 bases from V and 7 bases from J; junction bases left unmatched: 11. Germline V gene lookup returns CDR1 SEHNR and CDR2 FQNEAQ (reference sequence). This CDR3 is built from 16 residues. CDR3 amino acids: CASSCRLGQGSQPQHF. The CDR3 DNA follows: TGTGCCAGCAGCTGCCGATTGGGACAGGGAAGCCAGCCCCAGCATTTT.

The V call is TRBV15, the J call TRBJ1-2; D not resolved. Germline V gene lookup returns CDR1 LNHNV and CDR2 YYDKDF (reference sequence). CDR3 length: 15 amino acids. V gave up 1 base and J gave up 6 bases, with 15 bases separating them. CDR3 protein: CATSRGEGERNGYTF. CDR3 in DNA: TGTGCCACCAGCAGAGGAGAGGGAGAGAGGAATGGCTACACCTTC.

The chain is built from TRBV30 and TRBJ2-1; D uncertain. Germline values: CDR1 GTSNPN, CDR2 SVGIG (reference sequence). The CDR3 totals 14 residues. The ends were cut back, 4 bases at V and 6 bases at J, with 16 bases in the middle. CDR3 residues: CAWTPGSSGNEQFF. DNA for the CDR3: TGTGCCTGGACTCCGGGTTCGTCGGGCAATGAGCAGTTCTTC.

This chain connects TRBV5-1 to TRBJ1-1; 7 bases line up with TRBD1. This CDR3 comprises 14 residues. J gave up 6 bases and V 0 bases, and 5 bases lay outside the gene matches. CDR1 and CDR2 from the germline V gene are SGHRS and YFSETQ. Here the CDR3 DNA reads TGCGCCAGCAGCTTGGGGACAGGTCTGTCTGAAGCTTTCTTT. Protein: CASSLGTGLSEAFF.

The sample holds a few counts of this clone. This chain links TRBV9 with TRBJ1-3; 8 bases line up with TRBD1. The CDR3 extends over 11 amino acids. Germline CDR1 SGDLS, CDR2 YYNGEE. Losses at the gene ends were 7 bases for V and 12 bases for J; bases not matched to a gene: 6. CDR3 DNA: TGTGCCAGCGGCCGGGACAGGAACATATATTTT. Its translation is CASGRDRNIYF.

The rearrangement joins TRBV27 to TRBJ1-2, with a possible D match to TRBD1 (5 bases). This CDR3 is built from 16 residues. The germline CDR1 and CDR2 sequences are MNHEY and SMNVEV (reference sequence). The V end lost 5 bases, the J end lost 7 bases, and 23 bases lay between the germline ends. DNA for the CDR3: TGTGCCAGCAGTCCCCGTGCGTGGGGGGAGAAGGCTGGCTACACCTTC. Translating gives CASSPRAWGEKAGYTF.

This sequence joins TRBV6-4 and TRBJ2-1, with TRBD2 identical over 8 bases. The CDR3 sequence is 13 residues long. Unmatched junction bases numbered 7, after V lost 0 bases and J lost 15 bases. Germline-derived CDR1 and CDR2 are MRHNA and SNTAGT. The CDR3 loop reads CASSDSEERERFF. The CDR3, as DNA: TGTGCCAGCAGTGACTCAGAGGAGCGGGAGAGGTTCTTC.

The J gene is TRBJ2-7, the V gene TRBV11-1, with 11 bases that match TRBD2. Germline V lookup: CDR1 SGHAT, CDR2 FQDESV (reference sequence). This CDR3 has 16 amino acids. The J segment lost 0 bases and the V segment lost 5 bases, leaving 6 bases of the junction unmatched. This CDR3 is CASSLRTSGPSYEQYF. In DNA, the CDR3 is TGTGCCAGCAGCCTCCGGACTAGCGGGCCCTCCTACGAGCAGTACTTC. Variable domain in full (rest from reference TRBV11-1 and TRBJ2-7): EAEVAQSPRYKITEKSQAVAFWCDPISGHATLYWYRQILGQGPELLVQFQDESVVDDSQLPKDRFSAERLKGVDSTLKIQPAELGDSAMYLCASSLRTSGPSYEQYFGPGTRLTVT.

This clone was seen a handful of times. The chain joins TRBV6-8 to TRBJ1-2, with 10 bases identical to TRBD1. The junction had 5 bases not matched to a gene; V was cut back by 2 bases and J by 2 bases. CDR1 MNHGY and CDR2 SAAAGT come from the germline V gene. This CDR3 has 16 residues. The CDR3 coding sequence is TGTGCCAGCAGTTACAGGGGACAGGGGCTAAACTATGGCTACACCTTC. Its translation: CASSYRGQGLNYGYTF.

This clone was recorded once. The chain links TRBV5-4 to TRBJ1-2; D perhaps matches TRBD1 (5 bases). The CDR3 spans 15 residues. The germline CDR1 and CDR2 sequences are SGHNT and YYREEE (reference sequence). Trimming stripped 4 bases from V and 4 bases from J, with 17 bases between. The CDR3 here is CASSGPSGGGYGYTF. The DNA for the CDR3 is TGTGCCAGCAGCGGTCCATCCGGCGGGGGCTATGGCTACACCTTC.

J is TRBJ1-1 and V is TRBV11-3, with 7 bases fitting TRBD1. V shed 5 bases and J 1 base; nucleotides not matched to a gene: 16. There are 18 residues in the CDR3. Germline V lookup: CDR1 SGHNT, CDR2 YENEEA. Here the CDR3 DNA reads TGTGCCAGCAGCCCCAGTCCGAGGCAGGGGGGTGGGAACACTGAAGCTTTCTTT. Protein sequence: CASSPSPRQGGGNTEAFF. The whole variable domain, filled in from reference TRBV11-3 and TRBJ1-1, reads EAGVVQSPRYKIIEKKQPVAFWCNPISGHNTLYWYLQNLGQGPELLIRYENEEAVDDSQLPKDRFSAERLKGVDSTLKIQPAELGDSAVYLCASSPSPRQGGGNTEAFFGQGTRLTVV.

The genes are TRBV30 and TRBJ1-1, with D possibly matching TRBD1 (5 bases). The CDR3 loop spans 13 amino acids. Trimming stripped 1 base from V and 0 bases from J, with 6 bases between. Germline assignment: CDR1 GTSNPN and CDR2 SVGIG (reference sequence). This CDR3 reads CAWSAGLNTEAFF. The CDR3 nucleotides are TGTGCCTGGAGTGCAGGGTTGAACACTGAAGCTTTCTTT.

The chain uses TRBV6-1 and TRBJ1-1; TRBD1 might be the D (6 bases). The germline gives CDR1 MNHNS, CDR2 SASEGT. CDR3 length equals 14 residues. Deletions cut 6 bases from V and 0 bases from J, with 11 bases between. CDR3 loop: CASSRGQMNTEAFF. The CDR3 DNA reads TGTGCCAGCAGCCGAGGACAGATGAACACTGAAGCTTTCTTT.

The V and J genes are TRBV5-6 and TRBJ1-2; D is ambiguous. V was pared by 2 bases and J by 4 bases, with 6 bases between. This CDR3 is built from 12 residues. Germline V gene sequence: CDR1 SGHDT, CDR2 YYEEEE. The DNA for the CDR3 is TGTGCCAGCAGCTTACCAGGCTATGGCTACACCTTC. The encoded protein is CASSLPGYGYTF.

This clone appeared a single time. The chain carries TRBV5-4 and TRBJ2-7, with a possible D match to TRBD2 (8 bases). Looked up from germline, CDR1 is SGHNT and CDR2 is YYREEE (reference sequence). The V end lost 5 bases, the J end lost 7 bases, and 22 bases lay between the germline ends. The CDR3 is made up of 15 amino acids. The DNA for the CDR3 is TGTGCCAGCAGTGGCTGGACAGGCGGCGGGGGGGAGCAGTACTTC. Translating it yields CASSGWTGGGGEQYF.

The chain joins TRBV30 to TRBJ2-1; D is possibly TRBD2 (6 bases). This CDR3 is built from 12 residues. The germline CDR1 and CDR2 sequences are GTSNPN and SVGIG (reference sequence). V lost 5 bases to trimming and J lost 5 bases, with 10 bases between them. For the CDR3, the DNA is TGTGCCTGGTCGGGGGTTGACAATGAGCAGTTCTTC. This translates into CAWSGVDNEQFF.

The V and J genes are TRBV11-3 and TRBJ1-1; D is ambiguous. The CDR3 has 14 residues. The ends were cut back, 1 base at V and 1 base at J, with 7 bases in the middle. CDR1 is SGHNT, CDR2 YENEEA, per germline. The CDR3, as DNA: TGTGCCAGCAGCTTAGGAAAGCAGAACACTGAAGCTTTCTTT. It encodes CASSLGKQNTEAFF. Combining the CDR3 with reference TRBV11-3 and TRBJ1-1 gives the whole variable domain EAGVVQSPRYKIIEKKQPVAFWCNPISGHNTLYWYLQNLGQGPELLIRYENEEAVDDSQLPKDRFSAERLKGVDSTLKIQPAELGDSAVYLCASSLGKQNTEAFFGQGTRLTVV.